A single sample gave rise to the 27 T cell receptor beta chains below, sequenced in a study of PD-1 blockade in classical Hodgkin lymphoma. Sequencing was performed with immunoSEQ multiplex PCR; in TCRdb, only in-frame clones are kept and a portion is missing. The repertoire holds 12,000 to 15,000 clones, with around four fifths as singletons. Every patient experienced relapse after autologous stem cell transplantation, and brentuximab vedotin exposure varied. The specimen comprised peripheral blood mononuclear cells (PBMCs), sampled before the second cycle of nivolumab. The source of these receptors is a human donor with classical Hodgkin lymphoma.

The chain carries TRBV19 and TRBJ2-6, with D perhaps assigned TRBD1 or TRBD2 (5 bases each). The germline gives CDR1 LNHDA, CDR2 SQIVND (reference sequence). V lost 10 bases and J 0 bases, leaving 16 bases between the germline ends. CDR3 length: 16 amino acids. The CDR3 nucleotides read TGTGCCACCGTACGGGACGTTTTCTCTGGGGCCAACGTCCTGACTTTC. It encodes CATVRDVFSGANVLTF.

Written as DNA, the CDR3 is TGCGCCAGCAGCCTGGACAGGGGAGGGTCCAATGAGCAGTTCTTC. Its protein product is CASSLDRGGSNEQFF. The chain carries TRBV5-1 and TRBJ2-1, with 9 bases identical to TRBD1. This CDR3 is built from 15 residues. The germline V gene has CDR1 SGHRS and CDR2 YFSETQ. With V trimmed by 4 bases and J by 6 bases, 8 bases remained unmatched.

This chain connects TRBV7-2 to TRBJ1-2, with D possibly being TRBD1 (6 bases). Germline assignment: CDR1 SGHTA and CDR2 FQGNSA. Trimming took 5 bases from V and 2 from J, leaving 9 bases between them. This CDR3 is 13 amino acids long. The CDR3 sequence is CASSPDRNYGYTF. CDR3 DNA: TGTGCCAGCAGCCCCGACAGGAACTATGGCTACACCTTC.

This rearrangement joins TRBV28 to TRBJ1-1; D may be TRBD1 (5 bases). Trimming stripped 2 bases from V and 5 bases from J, with 12 bases between. Germline V gene data show CDR1 as MDHEN and CDR2 as SYDVKM. The CDR3 is 14 residues long. The CDR3 DNA is TGTGCCAGCAGTTTAGGGGGTCTCAGGACTGAAGCTTTCTTT. Protein: CASSLGGLRTEAFF.

CDR3 nucleotide sequence: TGTGCCGTTCTTCGGGGGATCTCGTCGGGCTACACCTTC. Its translation is CAVLRGISSGYTF. This chain joins TRBV7-2 and TRBJ1-2; a possible D gene is TRBD1 (5 bases). Germline assignment: CDR1 SGHTA and CDR2 FQGNSA. Trimming took 11 bases from V and 8 from J, leaving 21 bases between them. CDR3 size: 13 residues.

V and J are TRBV5-8 and TRBJ2-6; 7 nucleotides agree with TRBD1. The CDR3 is 15 residues long. Trimming cost V 4 bases and J 4 bases; bases outside gene matches: 5. Germline CDR1 and CDR2: SGHTS and YDEGEE. The CDR3 region has the DNA TGTGCCAGCAGCAGACAGGGTTCCGGGGCCAACGTCCTGACTTTC. Translating it yields CASSRQGSGANVLTF.

The chain carries TRBV27 and TRBJ1-2; 9 bases fit TRBD1. The V gene end was trimmed by 4 bases and the J gene end by 7 bases; junction bases not matched to a gene: 7. This CDR3 has 14 amino acids. Germline assignment: CDR1 MNHEY and CDR2 SMNVEV (reference sequence). CDR3 DNA: TGTGCCAGCAGTTCGGGGGACAGGGTGCCTGGCTACACCTTC. It translates to CASSSGDRVPGYTF.

The V call is TRBV4-1, the J call TRBJ2-3; D is possibly TRBD1 (5 bases). Trimming removed 4 bases at V and 0 bases at J, with 20 bases between. The CDR3 length is 18 residues. CDR1 and CDR2 from the germline V gene are MGHRA and YSYEKL. CDR3 bases: TGCGCCAGCAGCCTTCAGATGGCGACAGACACTAGCACAGATACGCAGTATTTT. The encoded protein is CASSLQMATDTSTDTQYF.

On this clone: It may be a read error: a sequence one base away is much more abundant. The V and J genes are TRBV6-5 and TRBJ2-5, with D maybe TRBD2 (5 bases). The CDR3 sequence is 13 residues long. The germline V and J ends were trimmed by 4 bases and 6 bases, with 12 bases remaining between them. CDR1 and CDR2 (germline): MNHEY, SVGAGI. In DNA, the CDR3 is TGTGCCAGCAGTTTCGGGGTTGAAAAGACCCAGTACTTC. This sequence encodes CASSFGVEKTQYF.

The chain employs TRBV19 and TRBJ2-7; 7 bases are shared with TRBD1. The junction had 7 bases not matched to a gene; V was cut back by 5 bases and J by 3 bases. The CDR3 has 14 amino acids. Germline CDR1 and CDR2: LNHDA and SQIVND (reference sequence). The CDR3 sequence: CASSRDREIYEQYF. CDR3 DNA: TGTGCCAGTAGTCGAGACAGGGAGATCTACGAGCAGTACTTC.

Only a few counts were recorded for this clone. The chain uses TRBV5-5 and TRBJ1-5; D is uncertain. The CDR3 contains 14 residues. CDR1 and CDR2 from the germline V gene are SGHKS and YYEKEE (reference sequence). Trimming removed 0 bases at V and 9 bases at J, with 13 bases between. DNA of the CDR3: TGTGCCAGCAGCTTGGCGATGGGTGGAGGGCCCCAGCATTTT. The encoded protein is CASSLAMGGGPQHF.

CDR3 nucleotide sequence: TGTGCCAGCAGCGTACGCGGGGGGGTGTCCTATAATTCACCCCTCCACTTT. Translation: CASSVRGGVSYNSPLHF. The chain uses TRBV9 and TRBJ1-6; perhaps TRBD1 as D (5 bases). The CDR3 has 17 residues. V was shortened by 1 base and J by 1 base, with 12 bases between the two germline ends. In germline, CDR1 is SGDLS, CDR2 YYNGEE.

The chain employs TRBV13 and TRBJ2-3; TRBD1 is a possible D gene (6 bases). This CDR3 region has 17 residues. The germline V gene has CDR1 PRHDT and CDR2 FYEKMQ (reference sequence). V shed 0 bases and J shed 5 bases, with 18 bases lying between them. CDR3 region: CASSLGILGGYGDTQYF. The CDR3 DNA sequence: TGTGCCAGCAGCTTAGGGATACTAGGGGGATATGGAGATACGCAGTATTTT.

The gene calls are TRBV5-1 and TRBJ2-5, with D possibly TRBD1 on 5 matching bases. Trimming removed 5 bases at V and 7 bases at J, with 15 bases between. Per the germline V gene, CDR1 is SGHRS and CDR2 is YFSETQ. The CDR3 is 13 amino acids. This chain's CDR3 is CASRLQGLRTQYF. The DNA for the CDR3 is TGCGCCAGCAGACTCCAGGGCTTACGGACCCAGTACTTC.

This clone was recorded once. The rearrangement links TRBV5-1 to TRBJ2-1; 7 bases are a match to TRBD2. The CDR3 is made up of 17 amino acids. In germline, CDR1 is SGHRS, CDR2 YFSETQ. Trimming took 0 bases from V and 7 from J; bases not matched to a gene: 13. DNA of the CDR3: TGCGCCAGCAGCTTGGTAGGCGCGGGGGTCTCTCGGAATGAGCAGTTCTTC. This encodes CASSLVGAGVSRNEQFF.

This rearrangement joins TRBV7-9 to TRBJ1-4; maybe TRBD1 (6 bases). CDR1 and CDR2 (germline): SEHNR, FQNEAQ (reference sequence). V lost 2 bases to trimming and J lost 4 bases, with 14 bases between them. This CDR3 has 16 amino acids. The CDR3 DNA reads TGTGCCAGCAGCTTATGGTCTGGGGGCGTTAATGAAAAACTGTTTTTT. Its translation is CASSLWSGGVNEKLFF.

This chain links TRBV9 with TRBJ2-3; D call uncertain. The CDR3 runs 13 residues. The ends were cut back, 0 bases at V and 5 bases at J, with 7 bases in the middle. Germline CDR1 SGDLS, CDR2 YYNGEE. In DNA, the CDR3 is TGTGCCAGCAGCGTAGGGCAGTTAGATACGCAGTATTTT. Translated, it gives CASSVGQLDTQYF.

The chain is built from TRBV6-6 and TRBJ2-4, with unresolved D. The CDR3 is made up of 16 amino acids. V lost 2 bases, J lost 2 bases, and 13 bases lay in between. Germline assignment: CDR1 MNHNY and CDR2 SVGAGI (reference sequence). This chain's CDR3 is CASSYESPGTKNIQYF. The CDR3 DNA reads as TGTGCCAGCAGTTACGAGTCCCCGGGCACCAAAAACATTCAGTACTTC.

The J gene is TRBJ1-3, the V gene TRBV25-1, with D unclear. The germline V and J ends were trimmed by 7 bases and 0 bases, with 10 bases remaining between them. The CDR3 has 14 amino acids. The germline gives CDR1 MGHDK, CDR2 SYGVNS. DNA of the CDR3: TGTGCCAGCACCCTGACAAGCTCTGGAAACACCATATATTTT. It translates to CASTLTSSGNTIYF.

The chain uses TRBV29-1 and TRBJ2-2; D unresolved. CDR3 length equals 13 residues. V gave up 4 bases and J gave up 0 bases, with 6 bases separating them. Germline V gene data show CDR1 as SQVTM and CDR2 as ANQGSEA. In DNA, the CDR3 is TGCAGCGTTGGGGGTCCGAACACCGGGGAGCTGTTTTTT. Translation: CSVGGPNTGELFF.

This chain connects TRBV19 to TRBJ2-1; TRBD2 matches 13 bases. This CDR3 has 16 amino acids. J was trimmed by 6 bases and V by 4 bases; bases with no gene match: 6. Germline V gene lookup returns CDR1 LNHDA and CDR2 SQIVND (reference sequence). CDR3: CASSTYRTSGGNEQFF. CDR3 bases: TGTGCCAGTAGTACCTATCGGACTAGCGGGGGCAATGAGCAGTTCTTC.

The chain uses TRBV6-6 and TRBJ2-3; D perhaps matches TRBD2 (5 bases). CDR1 is MNHNY, CDR2 SVGAGI, per germline (reference sequence). The CDR3 sequence is 14 residues long. Trimming removed 2 bases from V and 2 bases from J, with 8 bases in between. The CDR3 here is CASSYATTTDTQYF. The CDR3 bases are TGTGCCAGCAGTTACGCGACTACCACAGATACGCAGTATTTT.

The chain couples TRBV27 to TRBJ2-7, with 9 bases matching TRBD1. In germline, CDR1 is MNHEY, CDR2 SMNVEV (reference sequence). The ends lost 3 bases at V and 6 bases at J; junction bases unmatched: 3. The CDR3 spans 13 residues. Written as DNA, the CDR3 is TGTGCCAGCAGTTTCGACAGGGGGGGCGAGCAGTACTTC. The encoded protein is CASSFDRGGEQYF.

The chain is built from TRBV18 and TRBJ2-1; 7 nucleotides align to TRBD1. This CDR3 contains 17 residues. Germline lookup yields CDR1 KGHSH and CDR2 LQKENI. V trimming: 8 bases; J trimming: 1 base; junction bases outside the gene matches: 14. The CDR3 nucleotides are TGTGCCAGCAACCGGGACAGCCTTACGATTTCCTACAATGAGCAGTTCTTC. Protein sequence: CASNRDSLTISYNEQFF.

To note about this clone: The junction departs from germline at one end; a sequencing error may be responsible. Other DNA sequences of this sample code for an identical CDR3. The V gene is TRBV7-9, the J gene TRBJ1-2; 7 bases are a match to TRBD1. The CDR3 spans 17 residues. Per the germline V gene, CDR1 is SEHNR and CDR2 is FQNEAQ (reference sequence). The CDR3 nucleotides read TGTGCCAGCAGCTTATTAGGGTATGACAGGGAAAACTATGGCTATACCTTC. It codes for CASSLLGYDRENYGYTF. The whole variable domain, filled in from reference TRBV7-9 and TRBJ1-2, reads DTGVSQNPRHKITKRGQNVTFRCDPISEHNRLYWYRQTLGQGPEFLTYFQNEAQLEKSRLLSDRFSAERPKGSFSTLEIQRTEQGDSAMYLCASSLLGYDRENYGYTFGSGTRLTVV.

The chain is built from TRBV13 and TRBJ1-2; TRBD1 matches 9 bases. The CDR3 runs 16 residues. Germline-derived CDR1 and CDR2 are PRHDT and FYEKMQ (reference sequence). V trimming: 3 bases; J trimming: 4 bases; junction bases outside the gene matches: 9. CDR3 in amino acids: CASSFQGQGSGYGYTF. For the CDR3, the DNA is TGTGCCAGCAGCTTCCAGGGACAGGGTTCGGGCTATGGCTACACCTTC.

The rearrangement uses TRBV6-6 and TRBJ2-7, with TRBD2 as a possible D gene (5 bases). This CDR3 is built from 16 residues. The V gene's germline CDR1 is MNHNY and CDR2 SVGAGI (reference sequence). The ends were cut back, 0 bases at V and 0 bases at J, with 12 bases in the middle. CDR3 amino acids: CASSYSERPTSYEQYF. As DNA, the CDR3 is TGTGCCAGCAGTTACTCTGAGCGGCCTACCTCCTACGAGCAGTACTTC.